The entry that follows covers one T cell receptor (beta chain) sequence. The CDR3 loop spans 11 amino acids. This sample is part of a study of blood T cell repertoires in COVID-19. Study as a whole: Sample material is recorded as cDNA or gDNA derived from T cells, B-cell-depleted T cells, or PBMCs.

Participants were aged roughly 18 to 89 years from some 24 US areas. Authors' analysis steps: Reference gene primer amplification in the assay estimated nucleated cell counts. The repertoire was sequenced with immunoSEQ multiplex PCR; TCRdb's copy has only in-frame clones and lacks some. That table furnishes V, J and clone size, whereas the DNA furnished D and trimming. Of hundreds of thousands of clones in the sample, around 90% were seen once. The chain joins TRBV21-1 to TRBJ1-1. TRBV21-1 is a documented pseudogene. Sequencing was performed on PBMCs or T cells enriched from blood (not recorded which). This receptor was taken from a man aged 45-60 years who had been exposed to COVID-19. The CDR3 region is CASSSGTEAFF. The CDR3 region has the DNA TGTGCCAGCAGCAGCGGGACTGAAGCTTTCTTT.